This is a list of T cell receptor beta chains from one sample in a study of blood T cell repertoires in COVID-19. Profiled with immunoSEQ multiplex PCR; TCRdb holds only in-frame clones, not every one. The repertoire consists of approximately 120,000 clones, with roughly 80% occurring once and the leading ten covering around 5.5%. The sequenced sample was peripheral blood. These receptors were collected from a man aged 60 to 75 with acute or convalescent COVID-19. Both conserved end residues are part of each CDR3.

TRBJ2-1	TRBV11-2	CASSLERLAPYNEQFF
TRBJ2-1	TRBV28	CASSSRQASNYNEQFF
TRBJ1-1	TRBV4-1	CASSQGDMNTEAFF
TRBJ1-2	TRBV12-3/TRBV12-4	CASAAGGGYGYTF
TRBJ2-6	TRBV11-2	CASSSTGKDSGANVLTF
TRBJ1-1	TRBV30	CAWDQTEAAFF
TRBJ2-7	TRBV30	CAWGTGRKVKQYF
TRBJ1-2	TRBV7-9	CASSSYQGGYTF
TRBJ2-2	TRBV12-2	CASRLPSGGTGELFF
TRBJ2-5	TRBV18	CASSPPSGRGETQYF
TRBJ2-2	TRBV5-4	CASSLGRGELFF
TRBJ2-7	TRBV27	CASSFRVPFREQYF
TRBJ2-7	TRBV15	CATSRDFNGYEQYF
TRBJ1-2	TRBV5-1	CASSWGTRQGQGYTF
TRBJ1-1	TRBV3-1/TRBV3-2	CASSPRELNTEAFF
TRBJ1-5	TRBV6-1	CASSESIGNQPQHF
TRBJ1-2	TRBV15	CATSRDGTVYGYTF
TRBJ2-7	TRBV2	CASRTSDERGYEQYF
TRBJ2-7	TRBV3-1/TRBV3-2	CASSYDRGPYEQYF
TRBJ1-2	TRBV6-5	CASSKDNWVGYGYTF
TRBJ1-2	TRBV3-1/TRBV3-2	CASSQGGTGGWSYGYTF
TRBJ1-1	TRBV2	CASTPRGTMNTEAFF
TRBJ2-5	TRBV9	CASSVQGFQTQYF